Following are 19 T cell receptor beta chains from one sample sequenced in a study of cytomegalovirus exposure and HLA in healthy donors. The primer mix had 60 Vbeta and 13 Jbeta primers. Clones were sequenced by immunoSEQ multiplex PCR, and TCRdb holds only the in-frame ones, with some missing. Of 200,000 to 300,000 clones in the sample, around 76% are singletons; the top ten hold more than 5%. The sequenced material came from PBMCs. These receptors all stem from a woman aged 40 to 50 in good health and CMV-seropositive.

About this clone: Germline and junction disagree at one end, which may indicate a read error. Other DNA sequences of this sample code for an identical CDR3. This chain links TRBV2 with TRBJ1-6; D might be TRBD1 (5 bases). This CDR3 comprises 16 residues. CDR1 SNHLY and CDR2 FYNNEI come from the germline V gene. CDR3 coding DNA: TGTGCCAGCAGGGGGGGATGGGGGACCGCTAATTCCCCCCTCCACTTT. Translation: CASRGGWGTANSPLHF.

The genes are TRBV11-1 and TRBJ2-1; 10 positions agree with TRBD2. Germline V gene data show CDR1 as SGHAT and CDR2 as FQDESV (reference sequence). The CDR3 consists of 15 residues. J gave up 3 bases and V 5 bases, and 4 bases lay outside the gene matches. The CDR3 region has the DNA TGTGCCAGCAGCCTATCTAGCGGGAGCTACAATGAGCAGTTCTTC. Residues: CASSLSSGSYNEQFF.

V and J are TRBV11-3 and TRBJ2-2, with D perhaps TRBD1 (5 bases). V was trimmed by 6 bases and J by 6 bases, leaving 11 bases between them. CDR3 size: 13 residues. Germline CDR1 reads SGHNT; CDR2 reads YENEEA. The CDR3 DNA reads TGTGCCAGCAGATCAACAGGTGCCGGGGAGCTGTTTTTT. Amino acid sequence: CASRSTGAGELFF.

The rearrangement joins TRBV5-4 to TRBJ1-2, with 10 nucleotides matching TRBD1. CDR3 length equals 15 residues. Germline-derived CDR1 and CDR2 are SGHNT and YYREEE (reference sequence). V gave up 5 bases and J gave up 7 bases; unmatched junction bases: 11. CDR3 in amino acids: CASRTGGGGMIGYTF. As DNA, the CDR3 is TGTGCCAGCAGGACAGGGGGCGGGGGAATGATTGGCTACACCTTC.

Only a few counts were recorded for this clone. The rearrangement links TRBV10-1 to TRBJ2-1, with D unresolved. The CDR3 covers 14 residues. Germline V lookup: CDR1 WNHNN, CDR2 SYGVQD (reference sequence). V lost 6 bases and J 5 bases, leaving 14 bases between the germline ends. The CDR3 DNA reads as TGCGCCAGCAGCCCCCGGAGACTTAACAATGAGCAGTTCTTC. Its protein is CASSPRRLNNEQFF.

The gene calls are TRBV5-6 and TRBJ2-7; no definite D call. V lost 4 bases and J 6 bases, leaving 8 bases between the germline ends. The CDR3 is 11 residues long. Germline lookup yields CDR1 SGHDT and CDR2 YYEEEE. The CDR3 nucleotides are TGTGCCAGCAGCAGTAGTTCCGAGCAGTACTTC. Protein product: CASSSSSEQYF.

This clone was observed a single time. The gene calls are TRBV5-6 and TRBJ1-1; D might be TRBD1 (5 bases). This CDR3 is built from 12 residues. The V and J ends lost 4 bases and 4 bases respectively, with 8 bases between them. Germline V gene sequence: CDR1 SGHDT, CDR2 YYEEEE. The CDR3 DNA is TGTGCCAGCAGCGGGGGGGGCACTGAAGCTTTCTTT. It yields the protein CASSGGGTEAFF.

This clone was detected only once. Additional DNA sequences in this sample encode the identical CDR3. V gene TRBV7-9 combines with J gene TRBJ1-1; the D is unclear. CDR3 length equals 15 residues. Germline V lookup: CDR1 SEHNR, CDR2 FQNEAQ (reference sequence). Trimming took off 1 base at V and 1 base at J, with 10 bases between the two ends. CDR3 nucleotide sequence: TGTGCCAGCAGCTTAGGTACGGGTACGAACACTGAAGCTTTCTTT. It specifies CASSLGTGTNTEAFF.

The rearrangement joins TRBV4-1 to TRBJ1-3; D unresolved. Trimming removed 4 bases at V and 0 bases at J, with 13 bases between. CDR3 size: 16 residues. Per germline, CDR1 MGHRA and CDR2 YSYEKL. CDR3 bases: TGCGCCAGCAGCCCTGCAGGAACCCACTCTGGAAACACCATATATTTT. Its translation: CASSPAGTHSGNTIYF.

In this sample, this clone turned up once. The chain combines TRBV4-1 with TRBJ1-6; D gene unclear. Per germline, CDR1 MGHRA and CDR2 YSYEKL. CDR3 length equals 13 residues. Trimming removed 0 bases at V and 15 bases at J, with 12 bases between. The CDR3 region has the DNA TGCGCCAGCAGCCAAGATAGCGGGTTTAGCCTCCACTTT. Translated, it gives CASSQDSGFSLHF.

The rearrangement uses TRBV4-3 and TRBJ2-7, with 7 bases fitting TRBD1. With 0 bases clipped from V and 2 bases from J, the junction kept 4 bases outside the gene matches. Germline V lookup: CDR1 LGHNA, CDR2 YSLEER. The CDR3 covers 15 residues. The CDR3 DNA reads TGCGCCAGCAGCCAAGATCGGGACAGTGCCTACGAGCAGTACTTC. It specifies CASSQDRDSAYEQYF.

The CDR3 DNA sequence: TGTGCCACCAGCCCGGACAAGTCCTACGAGCAGTACTTC. This sequence encodes CATSPDKSYEQYF. The chain joins TRBV15 to TRBJ2-7; D perhaps matches TRBD1 (5 bases). In germline, CDR1 is LNHNV, CDR2 YYDKDF (reference sequence). The CDR3 contains 13 residues. The V and J ends lost 5 bases and 1 base respectively, with 9 bases between them. Full variable domain (remainder filled in from reference TRBV15 and TRBJ2-7): DAMVIQNPRYQVTQFGKPVTLSCSQTLNHNVMYWYQQKSSQAPKLLFHYYDKDFNNEADTPDNFQSRRPNTSFCFLDIRSPGLGDTAMYLCATSPDKSYEQYFGPGTRLTVT.

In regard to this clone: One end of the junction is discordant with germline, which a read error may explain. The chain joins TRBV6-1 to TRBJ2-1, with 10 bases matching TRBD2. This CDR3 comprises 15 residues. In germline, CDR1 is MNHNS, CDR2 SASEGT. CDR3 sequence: CASREAGGGNNEQFF. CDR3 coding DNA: TGTGCCAGCAGAGAAGCGGGAGGGGGGAACAATGAGCAGTTCTTC.

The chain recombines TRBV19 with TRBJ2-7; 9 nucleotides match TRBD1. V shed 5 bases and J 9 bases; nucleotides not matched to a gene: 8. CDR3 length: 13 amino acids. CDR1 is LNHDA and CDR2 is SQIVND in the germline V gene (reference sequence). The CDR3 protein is CASSPDRGYGQYF. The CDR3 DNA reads TGTGCCAGTAGTCCGGACAGGGGATATGGGCAGTACTTC.

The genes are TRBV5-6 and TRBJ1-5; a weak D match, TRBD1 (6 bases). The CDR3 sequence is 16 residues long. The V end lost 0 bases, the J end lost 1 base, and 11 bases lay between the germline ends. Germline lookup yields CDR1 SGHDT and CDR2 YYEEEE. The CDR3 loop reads CASSLAGGASNQPQHF. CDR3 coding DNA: TGTGCCAGCAGCTTGGCGGGGGGCGCGAGCAATCAGCCCCAGCATTTT. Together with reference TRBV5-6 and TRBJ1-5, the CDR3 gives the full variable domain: DAGVTQSPTHLIKTRGQQVTLRCSPKSGHDTVSWYQQALGQGPQFIFQYYEEEERQRGNFPDRFSGHQFPNYSSELNVNALLLGDSALYLCASSLAGGASNQPQHFGDGTRLSIL.

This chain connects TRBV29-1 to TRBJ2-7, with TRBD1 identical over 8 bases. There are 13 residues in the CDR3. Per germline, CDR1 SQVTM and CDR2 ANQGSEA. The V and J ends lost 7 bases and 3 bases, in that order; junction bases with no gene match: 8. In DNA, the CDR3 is TGCAGCGCCAAGACAGGGGAAAACTACGAGCAGTACTTC. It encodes CSAKTGENYEQYF.

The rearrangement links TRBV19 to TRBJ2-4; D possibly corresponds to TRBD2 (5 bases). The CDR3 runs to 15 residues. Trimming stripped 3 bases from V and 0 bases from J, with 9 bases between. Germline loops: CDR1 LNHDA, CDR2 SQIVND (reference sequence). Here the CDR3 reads CASSMSSGAKNIQYF. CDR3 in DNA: TGTGCCAGTAGTATGTCCAGCGGAGCCAAAAACATTCAGTACTTC. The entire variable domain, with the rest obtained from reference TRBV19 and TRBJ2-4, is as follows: DGGITQSPKYLFRKEGQNVTLSCEQNLNHDAMYWYRQDPGQGLRLIYYSQIVNDFQKGDIAEGYSVSREKKESFPLTVTSAQKNPTAFYLCASSMSSGAKNIQYFGAGTRLSVL.

The CDR3 sequence is CASRLRGTSNYGYTF. The CDR3 coding sequence is TGTGCCAGCAGACTCAGGGGGACCTCTAACTATGGCTACACCTTC. This rearrangement joins TRBV6-5 to TRBJ1-2; TRBD1 agrees at 7 bases. Trimming cost V 6 bases and J 0 bases; bases outside gene matches: 7. Germline-derived CDR1 and CDR2 are MNHEY and SVGAGI. The CDR3 sequence is 15 residues long.

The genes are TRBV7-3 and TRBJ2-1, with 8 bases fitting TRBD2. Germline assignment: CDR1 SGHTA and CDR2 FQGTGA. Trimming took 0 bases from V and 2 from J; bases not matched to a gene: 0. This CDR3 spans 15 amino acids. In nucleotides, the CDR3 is TGTGCCAGCAGCTTAACGCGGGGGGCCTACAATGAGCAGTTCTTC. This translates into CASSLTRGAYNEQFF.